Below, 2 T cell receptor beta chains from the same sample are listed, as sequenced in a study of blood T cell repertoires in COVID-19. The repertoire was sequenced with immunoSEQ multiplex PCR; TCRdb's copy has only in-frame clones and lacks some. The sample comprises some 150,000 clones, roughly 80% of which are singletons, and approximately 38% rests with the top ten. Material: peripheral blood. The source is a human donor in a cohort sampled during active COVID-19.

The gene calls are TRBV28 and TRBJ2-7; 7 bases map to TRBD2. V dropped 1 base and J dropped 2; count of bases not matched to a gene: 8. This CDR3 is built from 16 residues. The V gene's germline CDR1 is MDHEN and CDR2 SYDVKM. CDR3 sequence reads: CASSLSSGRAAYEQYF. CDR3 in DNA: TGTGCCAGCAGTTTATCCTCGGGGAGGGCAGCCTACGAGCAGTACTTC.

The J gene is TRBJ1-4, the V gene TRBV28, with D unresolved. V lost 8 bases and J lost 5, with 18 bases in between. Germline CDR1 reads MDHEN; CDR2 reads SYDVKM. The CDR3 is made up of 15 amino acids. The CDR3 DNA reads TGTGCCAGCCTCCCCGACCCACCCAGGAATGAAAAACTGTTTTTT. This gives the protein CASLPDPPRNEKLFF.